These T cell receptor beta chains were read from a single sample in a study of blood T cell repertoires in COVID-19. Clones were read by immunoSEQ multiplex PCR, and TCRdb kept only the in-frame ones, dropping some. The sample yields 340,000 or so clones, around 87% seen once. Sequencing was done on a sample of peripheral blood. Every receptor here comes from a man aged 50-60 years with active or convalescent COVID-19. Each CDR3 is given with its conserved first and last residue. A D gene is named only where the DNA matches it firmly. Part of the rows lack a size; the others show once, few, many or a class for expanded clones.

v_call	d_call	cdr3_length	j_call	clone_size	cdr3_aa	cdr3_nt
TRBV19	TRBD1	11	TRBJ1-2	-	CASRDRDGYTF	TGTGCCAGTAGGGACAGGGACGGCTACACCTTC
TRBV11-3	-	15	TRBJ1-4	-	CASSFAGKRVEKLFF	TGTGCCAGCAGCTTCGCCGGGAAGCGGGTTGAAAAACTGTTTTTT
TRBV30	TRBD2	13	TRBJ2-7	-	CAWGAGGTYEQYF	TGTGCCTGGGGGGCGGGAGGGACCTACGAGCAGTACTTC
TRBV4-2	-	14	TRBJ2-5	-	CASSQDGGRETQYF	TGTGCCAGCAGCCAAGATGGCGGTAGGGAGACCCAGTACTTC
TRBV5-1	TRBD1	14	TRBJ2-7	-	CASRPGTGSYEQYF	TGCGCCAGCCGTCCCGGGACAGGGTCATACGAGCAGTACTTC
TRBV2	-	13	TRBJ1-6	-	CASRGQEMSPLHF	TGTGCCAGCAGAGGACAAGAAATGTCACCCCTCCACTTT
TRBV19	TRBD2	15	TRBJ2-1	-	CASSLGLAGNNEQFF	TGTGCCAGTAGCCTGGGACTAGCGGGGAACAATGAGCAGTTCTTC
TRBV19	TRBD1	16	TRBJ1-3	-	CASSPGQTSSGNTIYF	TGTGCCAGTAGTCCGGGACAGACTAGCTCTGGAAACACCATATATTTT
TRBV2	TRBD2	15	TRBJ2-3	few	CASSVPSGSADTQYF	TGTGCCAGCAGTGTTCCTAGCGGGAGTGCAGATACGCAGTATTTT
TRBV3-1/TRBV3-2	-	14	TRBJ1-6	-	CASSQGVINSPLHF	TGTGCCAGCAGCCAAGGAGTGATTAATTCACCCCTCCACTTT
TRBV7-2	-	12	TRBJ1-3	-	CASSYHRDTLYF	TGTGCCAGCAGCTACCACCGGGACACTCTATATTTT
TRBV28	-	16	TRBJ2-4	-	CASSLSPTRVSNIQYF	TGTGCCAGCAGTTTATCCCCGACTAGGGTATCGAACATTCAGTACTTC
TRBV18	-	16	TRBJ2-7	few	CASSPMARGLIYEQYF	TGTGCCAGCTCACCAATGGCCCGGGGGTTGATCTACGAGCAGTACTTC
TRBV28	-	14	TRBJ1-1	-	CASSFRGRGTEAFF	TGTGCCAGCAGTTTCCGGGGTAGGGGGACTGAAGCTTTCTTT
TRBV28	TRBD2	15	TRBJ2-7	-	CASSGGDSLAYEQYF	TGTGCCAGCAGTGGGGGGGACTCGCTCGCCTACGAGCAGTACTTC
TRBV24-1	TRBD1	17	TRBJ2-3	-	CATSTTKGQGGLDTQYF	TGTGCCACCAGTACCACAAAGGGACAGGGAGGGTTGGATACGCAGTATTTT
TRBV20-1	-	13	TRBJ2-1	-	CSASGQPNNEQFF	TGCAGTGCTAGTGGACAGCCTAACAATGAGCAGTTCTTC
TRBV28	TRBD1	14	TRBJ2-7	once	CASKTGGSRDEQYF	TGTGCCAGTAAGACAGGGGGCAGTAGGGACGAGCAGTACTTC
TRBV9	TRBD2	17	TRBJ2-3	-	CASSFQPTSGVTDTQYF	TGTGCCAGCAGCTTTCAGCCGACTAGCGGGGTTACAGATACGCAGTATTTT
TRBV19	-	15	TRBJ2-1	-	CASSPRDTTYNEQFF	TGTGCCAGTAGTCCCCGGGACACCACCTACAATGAGCAGTTCTTC
TRBV7-2	-	14	TRBJ1-1	once	CASSLVEAITEAFF	TGTGCCAGCAGCCTGGTAGAGGCCATAACTGAAGCTTTCTTT
TRBV2	-	12	TRBJ2-7	few	CASSARSYEQYF	TGTGCCAGCAGTGCCCGGAGTTACGAGCAGTACTTC
TRBV2	TRBD2	17	TRBJ2-1	-	CASSVLAGGLSYNEQFF	TGTGCCAGCAGTGTGTTAGCGGGGGGCCTCTCCTACAATGAGCAGTTCTTC
TRBV18	-	12	TRBJ2-5	once	CASSPTPETQYF	TGTGCCAGCTCACCTACACCGGAGACCCAGTACTTC
TRBV7-8	TRBD2	17	TRBJ2-3	-	CASSLAVLAGNLGTQYF	TGTGCCAGCAGCTTAGCCGTCCTAGCGGGAAACCTGGGTACGCAGTATTTT
TRBV9	-	12	TRBJ1-3	-	CASGESGNTIYF	TGTGCCAGCGGAGAATCCGGAAACACCATATATTTT
TRBV24-1	-	16	TRBJ1-5	few	CATSDSRQGSNQPQHF	TGTGCCACCAGTGATTCCCGGCAGGGTAGCAATCAGCCCCAGCATTTT
TRBV28	-	15	TRBJ1-4	once	CASSLQDREDEKLFF	TGTGCCAGCAGTTTACAGGATAGGGAGGATGAAAAACTGTTTTTT
TRBV7-9	-	14	TRBJ2-3	-	CASSLDIGWDTQYF	TGTGCCAGCAGCTTGGACATCGGGTGGGATACGCAGTATTTT
TRBV4-2	TRBD2	16	TRBJ2-1	-	CASSQVGTSGNNEQFF	TGTGCCAGCAGCCAAGTGGGGACTAGCGGGAACAATGAGCAGTTCTTC
TRBV4-2	-	13	TRBJ2-2	-	CASSPGGAGELFF	TGTGCCAGCAGCCCCGGAGGGGCCGGGGAGCTGTTTTTT
TRBV29-1	TRBD1	13	TRBJ2-1	-	CSVGTGQGTEQFF	TGCAGCGTTGGGACGGGACAGGGTACTGAGCAGTTCTTC
TRBV2	TRBD1	15	TRBJ1-5	-	CASSTPAGGHQPQHF	TGTGCCAGCAGTACCCCGGCAGGGGGCCATCAGCCCCAGCATTTT
TRBV28	-	13	TRBJ1-2	-	CASSDTGYYGYTF	TGTGCCAGCAGTGATACAGGGTACTATGGCTACACCTTC
TRBV5-4	-	14	TRBJ2-5	-	CASSQREPSAAQYF	TGTGCCAGCAGCCAACGGGAGCCGTCGGCGGCCCAGTACTTC
TRBV28	-	12	TRBJ1-2	few	CASTTGHYGYTF	TGTGCCAGCACGACAGGCCACTATGGCTACACCTTC
TRBV30	TRBD1	15	TRBJ1-2	-	CAWYRGRGVSYGYTF	TGTGCCTGGTACAGGGGGCGCGGAGTTAGCTATGGCTACACCTTC
TRBV7-8	TRBD2	15	TRBJ2-4	-	CASSLESGRRNIQYF	TGTGCCAGCAGCTTAGAGAGCGGGAGACGGAACATTCAGTACTTC
TRBV19	TRBD1	14	TRBJ1-5	few	CASTFRQGGQPQHF	TGTGCCAGTACTTTCCGACAGGGGGGTCAGCCCCAGCATTTT
TRBV19	-	14	TRBJ2-3	-	CASSNRGGTDTQYF	TGTGCCAGTAGTAACCGCGGGGGCACAGATACGCAGTATTTT
TRBV7-9	-	15	TRBJ2-1	-	CASSLVEDFINEQFF	TGTGCCAGCAGCTTAGTAGAAGATTTTATCAATGAGCAGTTCTTC
TRBV6-5	TRBD2	15	TRBJ2-2	-	CASSYSSGRPGELFF	TGTGCCAGCAGTTATTCTAGCGGGAGGCCAGGGGAGCTGTTTTTT
TRBV19	TRBD1	15	TRBJ1-5	-	CASRRTGTSNQPQHF	TGTGCCAGTAGGCGGACAGGGACTAGCAATCAGCCCCAGCATTTT
TRBV7-9	-	13	TRBJ1-5	-	CASSKAGPQPQHF	TGTGCCAGCAGTAAGGCGGGGCCTCAGCCCCAGCATTTT
TRBV18	-	16	TRBJ1-1	once	CASSPRTRIVNTEAFF	TGTGCCAGCTCACCCCGGACAAGAATTGTGAACACTGAAGCTTTCTTT
TRBV7-9	-	12	TRBJ2-2	-	CASKGDTGELFF	TGTGCCAGCAAAGGGGACACCGGGGAGCTGTTTTTT
TRBV15	TRBD1	16	TRBJ1-2	-	CATSARTGPERDGYTF	TGTGCCACCAGCGCCCGGACAGGGCCCGAAAGGGATGGCTACACCTTC
TRBV9	-	12	TRBJ2-2	-	CASSKSLGELFF	TGTGCCAGCAGCAAAAGCCTCGGGGAGCTGTTTTTT
TRBV2	TRBD2	17	TRBJ2-1	-	CASSDLTSGAPYNEQFF	TGTGCCAGCAGTGATTTGACTAGCGGGGCCCCCTACAATGAGCAGTTCTTC
TRBV6-2/TRBV6-3	TRBD1	17	TRBJ2-7	-	CASSYSRMAGGTYEQYF	TGTGCCAGCAGTTACTCGAGGATGGCAGGGGGCACCTACGAGCAGTACTTC
TRBV6-2/TRBV6-3	-	15	TRBJ2-4	-	CASSYESQAAYIQYF	TGTGCCAGCAGTTACGAGAGCCAGGCCGCGTACATTCAGTACTTC
TRBV27	-	12	TRBJ2-3	-	CASSSLGDTQYF	TGTGCCAGCAGTTCCCTCGGTGATACGCAGTATTTT
TRBV9	-	14	TRBJ1-1	-	CASSVEGQGTEAFF	TGTGCCAGCAGCGTAGAAGGGCAGGGCACTGAAGCTTTCTTT
TRBV11-1	TRBD1	15	TRBJ1-1	-	CASSLDGTGVSEAFF	TGTGCCAGCAGCTTAGACGGGACAGGGGTTTCTGAAGCTTTCTTT
TRBV6-5	-	13	TRBJ1-5	few	CASRGGLNQPQHF	TGTGCCAGCAGGGGGGGACTCAATCAGCCCCAGCATTTT
TRBV5-1	-	14	TRBJ2-2	-	CASSLQTDTGELFF	TGCGCCAGCAGCTTACAGACAGACACCGGGGAGCTGTTTTTT
TRBV24-1	-	12	TRBJ2-7	few	CATSDFRGEQYF	TGTGCCACCAGTGATTTCCGGGGCGAGCAGTACTTC
TRBV2	-	12	TRBJ1-6	-	CASSEQGRVLHF	TGTGCCAGCAGTGAACAGGGCCGGGTACTCCACTTT
TRBV9	TRBD1	17	TRBJ2-1	-	CASSPGQQGFPYNEQFF	TGTGCCAGCAGCCCGGGACAACAGGGGTTCCCCTACAATGAGCAGTTCTTC
TRBV2	TRBD1	13	TRBJ2-1	-	CASSEEPGQGGFF	TGTGCCAGCAGTGAAGAACCGGGACAGGGAGGGTTCTTC